This T cell receptor (beta chain) was identified in a study of T cells in tumors after PD-1 blockade. The wider study: Treatment was either pembrolizumab 200 mg every 3 weeks or cemiplimab 350 mg every 2 weeks. Some patients also took daily vismodegib 150 mg during anti-PD-1 treatment.

Sequencing was performed with immunoSEQ multiplex PCR; in TCRdb, only in-frame clones are kept and a portion is missing. The repertoire consists of roughly 59,000 clones, with about 82% occurring once and the leading ten covering 13%. The germline V gene has CDR1 SGHKS and CDR2 YYEKEE (reference sequence). This CDR3 comprises 13 residues. Trimming pared 1 base from V and 2 bases from J, leaving 6 bases between. The V call is TRBV5-5, the J call TRBJ1-1; D is uncertain. This specimen consisted of PBMCs, obtained before anti-PD-1 treatment. The receptor was isolated from a human donor with basal cell carcinoma. The CDR3 coding sequence is TGTGCCAGCAGCTTGAAGGGAAACACTGAAGCTTTCTTT. It specifies CASSLKGNTEAFF. The whole variable domain, remainder taken from reference TRBV5-5 and TRBJ1-1, is DAGVTQSPTHLIKTRGQQVTLRCSPISGHKSVSWYQQVLGQGPQFIFQYYEKEERGRGNFPDRFSARQFPNYSSELNVNALLLGDSALYLCASSLKGNTEAFFGQGTRLTVV.